Below are 19 T cell receptor beta chains sequenced from a single sample in a study of Ad26.COV2.S vaccination and SARS-CoV-2 variants. Here immunoSEQ multiplex PCR was the method, and the copy in TCRdb shows in-frame clones only, minus some. The sample holds some 290,000 clones, around 81% seen once. Treatment reported: some 20 received Ad26.COV2.S at low or high dose, single or two shots; several received placebo; per-sample allocation not given. Samples came from day 63 after the first vaccine or placebo injection. Sequenced material: peripheral blood, taken in a trial of Ad26.COV2.S vaccine versus placebo. All receptors derive from a person aged 18-65 years who received the Ad26.COV2.S COVID-19 vaccine or a placebo.

The chain is built from TRBV27 and TRBJ2-3, with no clear D. This CDR3 has 13 residues. The V end lost 8 bases, the J end lost 4 bases, and 13 bases lay between the germline ends. The germline CDR1 and CDR2 sequences are MNHEY and SMNVEV (reference sequence). The CDR3 region has the DNA TGTGCCAGCTCACGGACCCTACCAGATACGCAGTATTTT. Translation: CASSRTLPDTQYF.

The chain carries TRBV6-5 and TRBJ1-6, with a possible D match to TRBD1 (5 bases). The CDR3 consists of 15 residues. Trimming pared 7 bases from V and 1 base from J, leaving 11 bases between. Germline lookup yields CDR1 MNHEY and CDR2 SVGAGI. The CDR3 DNA reads as TGTGCCAGCATCATGGGGGTGTCCTATAATTCACCCCTCCACTTT. This gives the protein CASIMGVSYNSPLHF.

The chain recombines TRBV18 with TRBJ1-1, with 12 bases identical to TRBD1. Trimming removed 3 bases from V and 2 bases from J; junction bases left unmatched: 10. The CDR3 is 18 amino acids. Germline-derived CDR1 and CDR2 are KGHSH and LQKENI. The CDR3 spells CASSPGDRGLSVNTEAFF. The CDR3 DNA reads TGTGCCAGCTCACCGGGGGACAGGGGGCTGTCGGTAAACACTGAAGCTTTCTTT.

The V call is TRBV19, the J call TRBJ2-7; the D call may be TRBD1 or TRBD2 (6 bases each). Germline assignment: CDR1 LNHDA and CDR2 SQIVND (reference sequence). V shed 3 bases and J shed 2 bases, with 17 bases lying between them. The CDR3 is made up of 16 amino acids. CDR3 region: CASSMGGRGPTYEQYF. As DNA, the CDR3 is TGTGCCAGTAGTATGGGAGGCAGGGGCCCGACCTACGAGCAGTACTTC.

This clone was recorded once. The chain links TRBV20-1 to TRBJ2-7; tentatively, D is TRBD1 (6 bases). There are 16 residues in the CDR3. The germline CDR1 and CDR2 sequences are DFQATT and SNEGSKA (reference sequence). The V and J ends lost 3 bases and 3 bases respectively, with 21 bases between them. This CDR3 reads CSASVVYDGTYYEQYF. The CDR3, as DNA: TGCAGTGCTAGTGTGGTGTACGATGGGACATACTACGAGCAGTACTTC.

The chain carries TRBV18 and TRBJ1-1; no firm D call. The CDR3 consists of 13 residues. V lost 2 bases and J lost 1, with 5 bases in between. Germline-derived CDR1 and CDR2 are KGHSH and LQKENI. DNA of the CDR3: TGTGCCAGCTCACCAGCGGAGAACACTGAAGCTTTCTTT. Its protein is CASSPAENTEAFF.

In its sample, this clone was seen a few times. The J gene is TRBJ1-6, the V gene TRBV6-5; 7 bases agree with TRBD1. The trim removed 10 bases at V and 3 bases at J, leaving 3 bases unmatched. The CDR3 length is 13 residues. Per germline, CDR1 MNHEY and CDR2 SVGAGI. The CDR3: CATGDSYNSPLHF. DNA for the CDR3: TGTGCCACCGGGGACAGCTATAATTCACCCCTCCACTTT.

The chain couples TRBV12-5 to TRBJ2-5; TRBD2 agrees at 13 bases. The CDR3 totals 16 residues. CDR1 is LGHNT and CDR2 is FRNRAP in the germline V gene. V dropped 5 bases and J dropped 4; count of bases not matched to a gene: 7. CDR3 protein: CASGLTSGGASETQYF. CDR3 nucleotide sequence: TGTGCTAGTGGTCTTACTAGCGGGGGGGCTTCAGAGACCCAGTACTTC. Full variable domain (rest looked up from reference TRBV12-5 and TRBJ2-5): DARVTQTPRHKVTEMGQEVTMRCQPILGHNTVFWYRQTMMQGLELLAYFRNRAPLDDSGMPKDRFSAEMPDATLATLKIQPSEPRDSAVYFCASGLTSGGASETQYFGPGTRLLVL.

The chain has TRBV7-3 and TRBJ2-5; 7 positions agree with TRBD2. Unmatched junction bases numbered 7, after V lost 1 base and J lost 5 bases. Germline V lookup: CDR1 SGHTA, CDR2 FQGTGA. The CDR3 totals 15 residues. In DNA, the CDR3 is TGTGCCAGCAGCTTAAGCGGGGGTCGGGGCGAGACCCAGTACTTC. This sequence encodes CASSLSGGRGETQYF.

The J gene is TRBJ2-5, the V gene TRBV11-3; TRBD1 agrees at 8 bases. CDR1 is SGHNT, CDR2 YENEEA, per germline. V shed 4 bases and J 5 bases; nucleotides not matched to a gene: 15. This CDR3 comprises 17 residues. The CDR3 DNA is TGTGCCAGCAGCTCCGAGGACTGGGCAGGGGGCGCGGAGACCCAGTACTTC. This translates into CASSSEDWAGGAETQYF.

The chain employs TRBV7-9 and TRBJ1-1, with D maybe TRBD1 (6 bases). The germline gives CDR1 SEHNR, CDR2 FQNEAQ (reference sequence). CDR3 length equals 15 residues. Trimming removed 1 base at V and 1 base at J, with 10 bases between. The CDR3 bases are TGTGCCAGCAGCTTAGGAACAGGGCGGAACACTGAAGCTTTCTTT. Protein product: CASSLGTGRNTEAFF.

The V gene is TRBV5-8, the J gene TRBJ2-3; 11 nucleotides align to TRBD2. V was clipped by 0 bases and J by 4 bases; unmatched bases: 4. CDR1 and CDR2 from the germline V gene are SGHTS and YDEGEE. The length of the CDR3 is 16 residues. The CDR3 nucleotides read TGTGCCAGCAGCTTGGGTCTAGCGGGGGGATCAGATACGCAGTATTTT. Protein product: CASSLGLAGGSDTQYF. Full variable domain (rest looked up from reference TRBV5-8 and TRBJ2-3): EAGVTQSPTHLIKTRGQQATLRCSPISGHTSVYWYQQALGLGLQFLLWYDEGEERNRGNFPPRFSGRQFPNYSSELNVNALELEDSALYLCASSLGLAGGSDTQYFGPGTRLTVL.

V usage is TRBV28 and J usage is TRBJ2-2, with a weak D call TRBD2 (6 bases). The length of the CDR3 is 13 residues. The germline V gene has CDR1 MDHEN and CDR2 SYDVKM. Trimming pared 5 bases from V and 5 bases from J, leaving 9 bases between. The CDR3 is CASSSGRTGELFF. The CDR3 coding sequence is TGTGCCAGCAGTAGTGGGAGGACCGGGGAGCTGTTTTTT.

The V call is TRBV3-1 (or the pseudogene TRBV3-2), the J call TRBJ2-3, with 7 bases identical to TRBD2. The CDR3 length is 16 residues. V dropped 4 bases and J dropped 5; count of bases not matched to a gene: 12. The germline gives CDR1 LGHDT, CDR2 YNNKEL (reference sequence). The CDR3 region is CASSPTAGRQKDTQYF. The CDR3 DNA reads as TGTGCCAGCAGCCCCACAGCGGGGAGGCAAAAAGATACGCAGTATTTT.

The rearrangement uses TRBV10-2 and TRBJ1-5; 8 bases match TRBD1. With V trimmed by 4 bases and J by 4 bases, 9 bases remained unmatched. This CDR3 comprises 16 residues. Looked up from germline, CDR1 is WSHSY and CDR2 is SAAADI. The CDR3 DNA follows: TGCGCCAGCAGTGCTTTGACAGGGGTAGGTAATCAGCCCCAGCATTTT. Translation gives CASSALTGVGNQPQHF.

The gene calls are TRBV5-6 and TRBJ2-1; D not resolved. Germline-derived CDR1 and CDR2 are SGHDT and YYEEEE. Trimming stripped 1 base from V and 4 bases from J, with 12 bases between. The CDR3 totals 15 residues. The CDR3 nucleotides are TGTGCCAGCAGCTTGAGGGTCAGAAGATACAATGAGCAGTTCTTC. Translating gives CASSLRVRRYNEQFF.

This chain links TRBV14 with TRBJ1-6; D unclear. CDR1 and CDR2 (germline): SGHDN, FVKESK. This CDR3 has 16 amino acids. V lost 1 base, J lost 1 base, and 8 bases lay in between. The CDR3, as DNA: TGTGCCAGCAGCCAAGGGTCAGATTCCTATAATTCACCCCTCCACTTT. Its translation is CASSQGSDSYNSPLHF. Looking up the rest from reference TRBV14 and TRBJ1-6 gives the full variable domain: EAGVTQFPSHSVIEKGQTVTLRCDPISGHDNLYWYRRVMGKEIKFLLHFVKESKQDESGMPNNRFLAERTGGTYSTLKVQPAELEDSGVYFCASSQGSDSYNSPLHFGNGTRLTVT.

The V call is TRBV9, the J call TRBJ2-1, with 12 nucleotides matching TRBD2. V trimming: 3 bases; J trimming: 6 bases; junction bases outside the gene matches: 4. The CDR3 contains 15 residues. From germline, CDR1 is SGDLS and CDR2 YYNGEE. CDR3 sequence (DNA): TGTGCCAGCAGCGCCGGACTAGCGGGGAGCAATGAGCAGTTCTTC. Its protein is CASSAGLAGSNEQFF. Supplemented by reference TRBV9 and TRBJ2-1, the full variable domain reads DSGVTQTPKHLITATGQRVTLRCSPRSGDLSVYWYQQSLDQGLQFLIQYYNGEERAKGNILERFSAQQFPDLHSELNLSSLELGDSALYFCASSAGLAGSNEQFFGPGTRLTVL.

This clone was observed once. V and J are TRBV10-3 and TRBJ2-1, with D possibly being TRBD1 (6 bases). V was pared by 5 bases and J by 7 bases, with 21 bases between. The CDR3 sequence is 16 residues long. The V gene's germline CDR1 is ENHRY and CDR2 SYGVKD. CDR3 amino acids: CAISYQQGVEVNEQFF. The CDR3 bases are TGTGCCATCAGTTATCAACAGGGTGTCGAGGTTAATGAGCAGTTCTTC.